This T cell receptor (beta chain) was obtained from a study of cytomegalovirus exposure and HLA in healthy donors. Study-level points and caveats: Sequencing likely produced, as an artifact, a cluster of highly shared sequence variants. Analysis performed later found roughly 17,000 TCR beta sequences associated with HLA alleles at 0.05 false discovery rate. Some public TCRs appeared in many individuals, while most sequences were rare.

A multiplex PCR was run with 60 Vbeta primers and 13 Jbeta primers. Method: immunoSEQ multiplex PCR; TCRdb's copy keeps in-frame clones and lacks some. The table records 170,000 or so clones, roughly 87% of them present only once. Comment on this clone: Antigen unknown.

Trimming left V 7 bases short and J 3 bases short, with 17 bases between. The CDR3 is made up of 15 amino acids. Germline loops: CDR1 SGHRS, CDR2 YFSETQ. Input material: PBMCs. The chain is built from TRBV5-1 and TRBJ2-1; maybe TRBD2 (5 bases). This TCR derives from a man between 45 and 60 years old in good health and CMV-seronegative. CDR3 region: CASFYSSGSYNEQFF. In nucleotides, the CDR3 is TGCGCCAGCTTTTACTCCTCGGGGAGCTACAATGAGCAGTTCTTC. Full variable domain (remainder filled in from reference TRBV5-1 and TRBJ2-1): KAGVTQTPRYLIKTRGQQVTLSCSPISGHRSVSWYQQTPGQGLQFLFEYFSETQRNKGNFPGRFSGRQFSNSRSEMNVSTLELGDSALYLCASFYSSGSYNEQFFGPGTRLTVL.